Sequencing of this T cell receptor (beta chain) was carried out in a study of blood T cells in healthy people across ages. Study-level findings and limits: Both higher diversity and more naive CD4+ cells marked long-lived donors when set against aged donors. Changes seen in expanded clonotypes were possibly confounded by donor CMV status left unknown.

J lost 5 bases, V lost 5 bases, and 5 bases had no gene match. Germline V gene sequence: CDR1 DFQATT, CDR2 SNEGSKA (reference sequence). There are 12 residues in the CDR3. Alongside a J-beta primer mix, a sample-barcoded 5' primer served in a second PCR lasting roughly 7 to 11 cycles. Each of the samples gave a minimum of 2.5 million paired-end reads that contained CDR3. In TCRdb, the 5' RACE reads were re-called with MiXCR into one record per CDR3 protein. The profile shows roughly 700,000 distinct CDR3 sequences, about 52% of them singletons. The authors extracted at least 6 micrograms of total RNA per sample. A few counts support this clonotype. The antigen remains undetermined.

J is TRBJ2-5 and V is TRBV20-1, with 7 bases lining up with TRBD1. Sample: blood. This TCR was sampled from a woman aged 55-69 years in good health. Written as DNA, the CDR3 is TGCAGTGCTGTAGACAGGGCGGAGACCCAGTACTTC. Its protein is CSAVDRAETQYF.